The rows below give T cell receptor beta chains drawn from one sample of a study of T cell repertoires in cytomegalovirus infection. TCRdb reprocessed the reads via MiXCR and lists one record per CDR3 protein. The table records over 250,000 distinct CDR3 sequences, approximately 22% of them present only once. Which antigens these TCRs recognize remains unknown. The material was cultured PBMCs, obtained from culture after CMV antigen stimulation. The receptors were sampled from a human donor in good health (CMV status not recorded). Some clones in this sample may be carry-over from other donors' samples. Both conserved end residues are part of each CDR3. A D gene is named only where the DNA matches it firmly. A clone size is listed for some rows: how often the clone was seen (once, few, many), or a class if it is expanded.

v_call: TRBV7-3; j_call: TRBJ1-2; clone_size: many; d_call: -; cdr3_aa: CASSPYRRNYGYTF; cdr3_nt: TGTGCCAGCAGCCCTTACCGCCGGAACTATGGCTACACCTTC
v_call: TRBV7-9; j_call: TRBJ2-2; clone_size: -; d_call: -; cdr3_aa: CASSFGATNTGELFF; cdr3_nt: TGTGCCAGCAGCTTTGGGGCAACGAACACCGGGGAGCTGTTTTTT
v_call: TRBV6-2/TRBV6-3; j_call: TRBJ1-6; clone_size: -; d_call: -; cdr3_aa: CASRIQTGNQDSPLHF; cdr3_nt: TGTGCCAGCAGGATCCAAACAGGGAATCAGGATTCACCCCTCCACTTT
v_call: TRBV12-5; j_call: TRBJ2-1; clone_size: -; d_call: -; cdr3_aa: CASGSDPKNYNEQFF; cdr3_nt: TGTGCTAGTGGTTCCGACCCTAAAAATTACAATGAGCAGTTCTTC
v_call: TRBV11-2; j_call: TRBJ1-2; clone_size: -; d_call: -; cdr3_aa: CASSRLDYGYTF; cdr3_nt: TGTGCCAGCAGCAGACTGGACTATGGCTACACCTTC
v_call: TRBV6-6; j_call: TRBJ2-3; clone_size: -; d_call: TRBD1; cdr3_aa: CASSRRPGTGRGTDTQYF; cdr3_nt: TGTGCCAGCAGCCGACGTCCCGGGACAGGGAGGGGCACAGATACGCAGTATTTT
v_call: TRBV7-6; j_call: TRBJ2-7; clone_size: many; d_call: -; cdr3_aa: CASRPEGRYEQYF; cdr3_nt: TGTGCCAGCAGACCGGAGGGGAGGTACGAGCAGTACTTC
v_call: TRBV15; j_call: TRBJ1-3; clone_size: -; d_call: TRBD1; cdr3_aa: CATGDRPSGNTIYF; cdr3_nt: TGTGCCACCGGGGACAGGCCCTCTGGAAACACCATATATTTT
v_call: TRBV10-3; j_call: TRBJ2-1; clone_size: -; d_call: -; cdr3_aa: CAISASTGNYNEQFF; cdr3_nt: TGTGCCATCAGTGCGTCGACGGGAAATTACAATGAGCAGTTCTTC
v_call: TRBV5-4; j_call: TRBJ2-7; clone_size: many; d_call: TRBD2; cdr3_aa: CASSLVPLAGGQEQYF; cdr3_nt: TGTGCCAGCAGCTTGGTGCCGCTAGCGGGAGGGCAGGAGCAGTACTTC
v_call: TRBV12-3/TRBV12-4; j_call: TRBJ1-1; clone_size: many; d_call: TRBD1; cdr3_aa: CASSNHRTGRNTEAFF; cdr3_nt: TGTGCCAGCAGTAACCACCGGACAGGGCGGAACACTGAAGCTTTCTTT
v_call: TRBV7-9; j_call: TRBJ2-2; clone_size: many; d_call: TRBD1; cdr3_aa: CASSFPQGAAIANTGELFF; cdr3_nt: TGTGCCAGCAGCTTCCCACAGGGGGCCGCAATCGCGAACACCGGGGAGCTGTTTTTT
v_call: TRBV12-3/TRBV12-4; j_call: TRBJ2-1; clone_size: -; d_call: TRBD2; cdr3_aa: CASSLMGLAGRQFF; cdr3_nt: TGTGCCAGCAGTTTAATGGGTTTAGCGGGACGTCAGTTCTTC
v_call: TRBV19; j_call: TRBJ1-2; clone_size: few; d_call: -; cdr3_aa: CASSPLRDGNYGYTF; cdr3_nt: TGTGCCAGTAGTCCCTTGAGGGACGGCAACTATGGCTACACCTTC
v_call: TRBV7-2; j_call: TRBJ2-1; clone_size: many; d_call: -; cdr3_aa: CASSKYIASSYNEQFF; cdr3_nt: TGTGCCAGCAGCAAATACATAGCGAGCTCCTACAATGAGCAGTTCTTC
v_call: TRBV29-1; j_call: TRBJ2-7; clone_size: few; d_call: TRBD1; cdr3_aa: CSVKGGLYEQYF; cdr3_nt: TGCAGCGTTAAAGGGGGCCTCTACGAGCAGTACTTC
v_call: TRBV19; j_call: TRBJ2-1; clone_size: many; d_call: -; cdr3_aa: CASHPSSYNEQFF; cdr3_nt: TGTGCCAGTCACCCGAGCTCCTACAATGAGCAGTTCTTC
v_call: TRBV6-1; j_call: TRBJ2-3; clone_size: many; d_call: -; cdr3_aa: CASRDSGSTDTQYF; cdr3_nt: TGTGCCAGCAGGGATTCAGGGTCCACAGATACGCAGTATTTT
v_call: TRBV7-3; j_call: TRBJ2-1; clone_size: many; d_call: TRBD2; cdr3_aa: CASSLEPELAGDYNEQFF; cdr3_nt: TGTGCCAGCAGCTTAGAGCCAGAACTAGCGGGGGATTACAATGAGCAGTTCTTC
v_call: TRBV11-2; j_call: TRBJ2-1; clone_size: -; d_call: TRBD2; cdr3_aa: CASSLPSGRSNEQFF; cdr3_nt: TGTGCCAGCAGCTTGCCTAGCGGGAGATCCAATGAGCAGTTCTTC
v_call: TRBV7-2; j_call: TRBJ1-2; clone_size: -; d_call: -; cdr3_aa: CASSLGQGRHGYTF; cdr3_nt: TGTGCCAGCAGCTTAGGGCAGGGACGCCATGGCTACACCTTC
v_call: TRBV6-1; j_call: TRBJ1-5; clone_size: few; d_call: TRBD1; cdr3_aa: CASEQGSGNQPQHF; cdr3_nt: TGTGCCAGTGAACAGGGGTCTGGCAATCAGCCCCAGCATTTT